Listed here are 9 T cell receptor beta chains from one sample, sequenced in a study of blood T cell repertoires in COVID-19 (dated by TCRdb to 2020 to 2021). Library construction relied on the immunoSEQ multiplex PCR assay. Drawn from immuneACCESS, this table holds only the in-frame rearrangements with V and J called that TCRdb kept. Clones are partly lost; checked studies trace under half to an unresolved V gene and leave the rest unexplained. This sample lists fewer than 300,000 clones; around 82% were detected once. The ten largest clones add up to roughly 3% of the sample. Sequenced: peripheral blood. The receptors were sampled from a woman aged 18-30 years with acute or convalescent COVID-19.

This chain joins TRBV29-1 and TRBJ2-3, with 8 positions matching TRBD2. V lost 7 bases and J lost 4; bases outside the gene matches: 7. This CDR3 is built from 13 residues. Germline V gene lookup returns CDR1 SQVTM and CDR2 ANQGSEA. The CDR3 spells CSASGSYADTQYF. DNA for the CDR3: TGCAGCGCCAGCGGGAGTTACGCAGATACGCAGTATTTT.

The rearrangement uses TRBV29-1 and TRBJ2-7; TRBD2 is a possible D gene (6 bases). Germline V gives CDR1 SQVTM, CDR2 ANQGSEA. V lost 3 bases, J lost 8 bases, and 17 bases lay in between. The CDR3 covers 13 residues. The CDR3 reads CSVEGQGLGQQYF. Written as DNA, the CDR3 is TGCAGCGTTGAGGGTCAGGGACTCGGGCAGCAGTACTTC.

The rearrangement joins TRBV11-2 to TRBJ2-5; perhaps TRBD2 as D (5 bases). The CDR3 sequence is 15 residues long. Trimming stripped 4 bases from V and 5 bases from J, with 17 bases between. Germline V lookup: CDR1 SGHAT, CDR2 FQNNGV. The CDR3 DNA sequence: TGTGCCAGCAGCTCGAGCGGTCTCCAAGGGGAGACCCAGTACTTC. Translating gives CASSSSGLQGETQYF.

This sequence joins TRBV19 and TRBJ2-7; TRBD2 matches 12 bases. J gave up 4 bases and V 4 bases, and 2 bases lay outside the gene matches. The CDR3 loop spans 14 amino acids. CDR1 is LNHDA, CDR2 SQIVND, per germline (reference sequence). The CDR3 loop reads CASSTLAGGYEQYF. The CDR3 DNA reads as TGTGCCAGTAGTACACTAGCGGGAGGATACGAGCAGTACTTC.

The chain employs TRBV5-1 and TRBJ2-5; 10 bases match TRBD1. Germline V gene sequence: CDR1 SGHRS, CDR2 YFSETQ. Trimming at V came to 3 bases and at J to 5 bases, leaving 4 bases not matched to a gene. This CDR3 has 14 amino acids. CDR3 loop: CASSWGQGRETQYF. The CDR3 DNA sequence: TGCGCCAGCAGCTGGGGACAGGGGCGGGAGACCCAGTACTTC. The full variable domain, rest sourced from reference TRBV5-1 and TRBJ2-5, is KAGVTQTPRYLIKTRGQQVTLSCSPISGHRSVSWYQQTPGQGLQFLFEYFSETQRNKGNFPGRFSGRQFSNSRSEMNVSTLELGDSALYLCASSWGQGRETQYFGPGTRLLVL.

J is TRBJ2-7 and V is TRBV6-2 or TRBV6-3, with no clear D. Germline CDR1 and CDR2: MNHEY and SVGEGT. The CDR3 is 12 residues long. V was clipped by 0 bases and J by 11 bases, with 11 bases between them. The CDR3 here is CASSYSTLVEYF. CDR3 bases: TGTGCCAGCAGTTACTCAACTTTGGTGGAGTACTTC.

The chain links TRBV25-1 to TRBJ2-3; tentative D call: TRBD2 (6 bases). Germline values: CDR1 MGHDK, CDR2 SYGVNS. V lost 3 bases to trimming and J lost 0 bases, with 10 bases between them. The CDR3 has 15 residues. Here the CDR3 reads CASSDGGGSTDTQYF. In DNA, the CDR3 is TGTGCCAGCAGTGACGGGGGAGGCAGCACAGATACGCAGTATTTT.

This clone was counted once. J is TRBJ2-3 and V is TRBV5-6, with 7 bases that match TRBD2. CDR1 SGHDT and CDR2 YYEEEE come from the germline V gene. J lost 4 bases, V lost 4 bases, and 9 bases had no gene match. This CDR3 contains 15 residues. The CDR3 coding sequence is TGTGCCAGCAGCCTCCAGCGGGATGTCGCAGATACGCAGTATTTT. Translating gives CASSLQRDVADTQYF.

This clone has just one count. The chain carries TRBV6-2 or TRBV6-3 and TRBJ2-7; TRBD1 matches at 11 bases. With 2 bases clipped from V and 3 bases from J, the junction kept 12 bases outside the gene matches. This CDR3 is built from 18 residues. Germline V lookup: CDR1 MNHEY, CDR2 SVGEGT. In DNA, the CDR3 is TGTGCCAGCAGTTACCACGCTTTGAGGGACAGGGGGGGCTACGAGCAGTACTTC. It specifies CASSYHALRDRGGYEQYF.